This paragraph covers one T cell receptor beta chain sequence. Its specificity is unknown. This sample was included in a study of identical twins. Study findings and constraints: Cord blood beta clonotypes present at high abundance carried fewer insertions; no such pattern appeared in memory repertoires. Low generation-probability sequences were in excess among twin-shared out-of-frame alpha sequences.

Trimming removed 4 bases at V and 3 bases at J, with 7 bases between. The CDR3 is made up of 12 amino acids. In germline, CDR1 is SGHRS, CDR2 YFSETQ. TCRdb called the 5' RACE reads again in MiXCR, with one record for every CDR3 protein. This repertoire shows about 690,000 distinct CDR3 sequences, 6% to 6.5% found once; its top ten account for 1.5% to 2%. This chain links TRBV5-1 with TRBJ1-2; D uncertain. The sample was naive T cells sorted from blood. The sequence came from a man between 18 and 29 years old in good health. CDR3 DNA: TGCGCCAGCAGCATCGGGGACTATGGCTACACCTTC. Amino acid sequence: CASSIGDYGYTF. The full variable domain, completed using reference TRBV5-1 and TRBJ1-2, is KAGVTQTPRYLIKTRGQQVTLSCSPISGHRSVSWYQQTPGQGLQFLFEYFSETQRNKGNFPGRFSGRQFSNSRSEMNVSTLELGDSALYLCASSIGDYGYTFGSGTRLTVV.